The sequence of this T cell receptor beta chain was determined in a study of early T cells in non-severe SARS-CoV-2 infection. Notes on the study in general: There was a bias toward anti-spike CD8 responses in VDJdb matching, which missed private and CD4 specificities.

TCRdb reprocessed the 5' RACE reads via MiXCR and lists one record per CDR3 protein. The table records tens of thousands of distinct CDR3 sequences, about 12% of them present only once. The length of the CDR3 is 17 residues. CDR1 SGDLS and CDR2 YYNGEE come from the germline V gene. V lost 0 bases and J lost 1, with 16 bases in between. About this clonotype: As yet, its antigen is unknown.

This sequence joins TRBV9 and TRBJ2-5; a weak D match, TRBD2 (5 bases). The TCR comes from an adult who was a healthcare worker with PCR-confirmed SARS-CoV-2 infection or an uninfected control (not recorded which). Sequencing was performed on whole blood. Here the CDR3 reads CASSVEAAGGFQETQYF. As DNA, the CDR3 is TGTGCCAGCAGCGTAGAAGCGGCCGGTGGGTTCCAAGAGACCCAGTACTTC.